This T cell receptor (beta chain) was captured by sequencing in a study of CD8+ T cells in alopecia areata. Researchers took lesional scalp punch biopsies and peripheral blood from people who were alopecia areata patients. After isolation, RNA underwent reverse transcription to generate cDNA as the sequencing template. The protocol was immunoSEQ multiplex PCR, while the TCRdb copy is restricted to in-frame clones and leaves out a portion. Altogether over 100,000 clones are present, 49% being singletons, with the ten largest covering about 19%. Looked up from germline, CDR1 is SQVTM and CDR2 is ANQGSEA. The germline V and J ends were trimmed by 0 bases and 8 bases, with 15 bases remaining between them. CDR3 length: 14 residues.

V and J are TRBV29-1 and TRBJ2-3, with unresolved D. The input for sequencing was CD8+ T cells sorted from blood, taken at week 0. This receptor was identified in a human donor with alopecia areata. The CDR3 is CSVEDRSARGTQYF. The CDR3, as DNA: TGCAGCGTTGAAGACCGGTCTGCTCGTGGTACGCAGTATTTT.